The rows below give T cell receptor beta chains drawn from one sample of a study of glioma-infiltrating T cells after dendritic cell vaccination. The method was immunoSEQ multiplex PCR; TCRdb's version includes in-frame clones alone and lacks a portion of them. The sample shows some 100,000 clones, about four fifths of them seen only once. Material: blood, obtained before dendritic cell vaccination. The receptors here all came from a human donor with glioblastoma. Both conserved end residues are part of each CDR3. D genes are given only for firm matches. The size entry is marked missing in some rows and otherwise reads once, few, many or a size class.

size | J | V | D | CDR3 | DNA
. | TRBJ2-7 | TRBV5-1 | . | CASSLELKAAEQYF | TGCGCCAGCAGCTTGGAGCTAAAAGCGGCCGAGCAGTACTTC
. | TRBJ2-7 | TRBV15 | . | CATSREGQSYEQYF | TGTGCCACCAGCAGAGAGGGACAATCCTACGAGCAGTACTTC
. | TRBJ2-2 | TRBV10-3 | . | CAISERDYTGELFF | TGTGCCATCAGTGAGCGGGACTACACCGGGGAGCTGTTTTTT
. | TRBJ2-6 | TRBV7-3 | . | CASSLSQGLGSGANVLTF | TGTGCCAGCAGCTTAAGTCAGGGGCTGGGCTCTGGGGCCAACGTCCTGACTTTC
once | TRBJ2-5 | TRBV10-1 | . | CASSSSGQETQYF | TGCGCCAGCAGTTCCTCGGGGCAAGAGACCCAGTACTTC
. | TRBJ2-3 | TRBV5-1 | TRBD2 | CASSLGGRGNTDTQYF | TGCGCCAGCAGCTTGGGCGGGAGGGGGAACACAGATACGCAGTATTTT
. | TRBJ1-5 | TRBV7-8 | . | CASSFGRRGSYGQPQHF | TGTGCCAGCAGCTTCGGGCGCCGGGGATCTTATGGTCAGCCCCAGCATTTT
. | TRBJ1-2 | TRBV5-1 | TRBD1 | CASSLEGQGAYGYTF | TGCGCCAGCAGCTTGGAAGGACAGGGGGCCTATGGCTACACCTTC
. | TRBJ2-1 | TRBV28 | TRBD2 | CASSSLAGGPSYNEQFF | TGTGCCAGCAGTTCCTTAGCGGGAGGGCCTAGCTACAATGAGCAGTTCTTC
. | TRBJ1-1 | TRBV10-1 | . | CASRDITPGNTEAFF | TGCGCCAGCAGAGACATAACGCCAGGAAACACTGAAGCTTTCTTT
few | TRBJ1-2 | TRBV10-3 | . | CAISELAGANYGYTF | TGTGCCATCAGTGAGCTCGCAGGGGCCAACTATGGCTACACCTTC
. | TRBJ1-6 | TRBV18 | TRBD1 | CASSLLGTANHSLHF | TGTGCCAGCTCACTGCTGGGGACAGCAAACCACAGCCTCCACTTT
. | TRBJ2-3 | TRBV9 | . | CASSVQATNTDTQYF | TGTGCCAGCAGCGTACAAGCGACTAACACAGATACGCAGTATTTT
. | TRBJ1-1 | TRBV5-1 | . | CASSWGQGYTEAFF | TGCGCCAGCAGCTGGGGACAAGGATACACTGAAGCTTTCTTT
once | TRBJ2-5 | TRBV19 | . | CASKAAGEETQYF | TGTGCCAGTAAGGCCGCCGGGGAAGAGACCCAGTACTTC
once | TRBJ2-2 | TRBV9 | TRBD2 | CASSVYSGGSNTGELFF | TGTGCCAGCAGCGTATATAGCGGGGGGTCTAACACCGGGGAGCTGTTTTTT
. | TRBJ2-7 | TRBV5-4 | . | CASSRGTASSYEQYF | TGTGCCAGCAGCCGGGGGACAGCAAGCTCCTACGAGCAGTACTTC
once | TRBJ2-4 | TRBV1 | . | CTSSQDPRGSKNIQYF | TGCACCAGCAGCCAAGATCCCAGGGGGAGCAAAAACATTCAGTACTTC
. | TRBJ1-4 | TRBV15 | . | CATSRTGHPATNEKLFF | TGTGCCACCAGCAGGACGGGACACCCTGCAACTAATGAAAAACTGTTTTTT
. | TRBJ1-2 | TRBV7-8 | . | CASSLVRDYGYTF | TGTGCCAGCAGCTTAGTCAGGGATTATGGCTACACCTTC
. | TRBJ2-3 | TRBV2 | TRBD2 | CASSGTSKDTQYF | TGTGCCAGCAGTGGGACTAGTAAAGATACGCAGTATTTT
. | TRBJ1-1 | TRBV10-2 | . | CASIGSLNTEAFF | TGCGCCAGCATTGGGAGCCTGAACACTGAAGCTTTCTTT
few | TRBJ1-2 | TRBV2 | TRBD1 | CASSPTGGGYGYTF | TGTGCCAGCAGTCCGACAGGGGGGGGCTATGGCTACACCTTC
. | TRBJ1-1 | TRBV19 | TRBD1 | CASSISPTGWTEAFF | TGTGCCAGTAGTATCAGCCCGACAGGGTGGACTGAAGCTTTCTTT
. | TRBJ1-1 | TRBV7-9 | . | CASSPWSGLAEAFF | TGTGCCAGCAGCCCCTGGTCGGGGTTAGCCGAAGCTTTCTTT
. | TRBJ1-3 | TRBV2 | . | CASSDTSNTIYF | TGTGCCAGCAGTGATACTTCAAACACCATATATTTT
few | TRBJ2-5 | TRBV7-7 | . | CASSQDWRLEETQYF | TGTGCTAGCAGCCAGGACTGGAGACTTGAGGAGACCCAGTACTTC
. | TRBJ2-3 | TRBV10-1 | . | CASSGSVSGTDTQYF | TGCGCCAGCAGTGGTAGCGTCAGCGGCACAGATACGCAGTATTTT
. | TRBJ1-1 | TRBV7-8 | TRBD1 | CASGGIANTEAFF | TGTGCCTCAGGGGGAATAGCGAACACTGAAGCTTTCTTT
. | TRBJ2-1 | TRBV25-1 | . | CASSDLRESSYNEQFF | TGTGCCAGCAGTGACCTCAGGGAATCCTCCTACAATGAGCAGTTCTTC
. | TRBJ2-6 | TRBV9 | TRBD2 | CASSVGIESGTSGRFLSGANVLTF | TGTGCCAGCAGCGTAGGAATCGAATCCGGGACTAGCGGGAGATTCCTCTCTGGGGCCAACGTCCTGACTTTC
once | TRBJ1-2 | TRBV4-2 | TRBD1 | CASSQEGTGDWGYTF | TGTGCCAGCAGCCAAGAGGGGACAGGGGATTGGGGCTACACCTTC
. | TRBJ2-5 | TRBV9 | . | CASSVAGVETQYF | TGTGCCAGCAGCGTAGCGGGAGTTGAGACCCAGTACTTC
. | TRBJ2-7 | TRBV27 | TRBD2 | CASGGGIYEQYF | TGTGCCAGCGGGGGAGGGATATACGAGCAGTACTTC
. | TRBJ2-7 | TRBV30 | TRBD2 | CAWSPGLLYEQYF | TGTGCCTGGAGCCCGGGACTACTCTACGAGCAGTACTTC
. | TRBJ2-5 | TRBV28 | . | CASSLYGRGFSRETQYF | TGTGCCAGCAGTTTATACGGGAGAGGGTTTTCGAGAGAGACCCAGTACTTC
. | TRBJ2-1 | TRBV15 | . | CATSRVGLKDGGAEFF | TGTGCCACCAGCAGAGTCGGCCTTAAAGATGGTGGTGCGGAGTTCTTC
. | TRBJ2-2 | TRBV7-8 | . | CASSLAGDTGELFF | TGTGCCAGCAGCTTAGCCGGGGACACCGGGGAGCTGTTTTTT
. | TRBJ1-1 | TRBV6-5 | . | CASSHRSTEAFF | TGTGCCAGCAGCCACCGAAGCACAGAGGCTTTCTTT
. | TRBJ2-3 | TRBV27 | . | CASSFGDRYPTDTQYF | TGTGCCAGCAGTTTCGGTGACAGGTACCCCACAGATACGCAGTATTTT
. | TRBJ1-4 | TRBV14 | . | CASSQDTVLEKLFF | TGTGCCAGCAGCCAAGATACGGTTCTGGAAAAACTGTTTTTT
. | TRBJ2-4 | TRBV28 | TRBD1 | CASRDGQGAAKNIQYF | TGTGCCAGCAGAGATGGACAGGGGGCAGCCAAAAACATTCAGTACTTC
. | TRBJ1-5 | TRBV30 | TRBD1 | CAWSAGQQNYQPQHF | TGTGCCTGGAGTGCGGGACAGCAAAATTATCAGCCCCAGCATTTT
. | TRBJ2-5 | TRBV29-1 | TRBD2 | CSVGTSGRPPGETQYF | TGCAGCGTTGGGACTAGCGGGAGACCCCCTGGGGAGACCCAGTACTTC
. | TRBJ1-2 | TRBV28 | . | CASMGHGQRWGGYTF | TGTGCCAGCATGGGGCACGGACAAAGGTGGGGTGGCTACACCTTC
. | TRBJ1-1 | TRBV2 | . | CASSYGTGNTEAFF | TGTGCCAGCAGTTACGGTACAGGGAACACTGAAGCTTTCTTT
. | TRBJ2-7 | TRBV28 | . | CATLGSGQRQYF | TGTGCCACTCTGGGATCAGGGCAGAGGCAGTACTTC
. | TRBJ2-5 | TRBV7-8 | . | CASSPLRREETQYF | TGTGCCAGCAGCCCTTTGCGGAGGGAGGAGACCCAGTACTTC
once | TRBJ1-5 | TRBV7-2 | . | CASSLYSVYSNQPQHF | TGTGCCAGCAGCTTATATTCGGTTTATAGCAATCAGCCCCAGCATTTT
. | TRBJ1-5 | TRBV19 | . | CASSPYSNQPQHF | TGTGCCAGTAGTCCGTATAGCAATCAGCCCCAGCATTTT
. | TRBJ2-7 | TRBV13 | . | CASSPIGGDVYEQYF | TGTGCCAGCAGCCCCATAGGAGGGGATGTGTACGAGCAGTACTTC
once | TRBJ2-7 | TRBV7-8 | . | CASSSGRVLSYEQYF | TGTGCCAGCAGCTCCGGCAGGGTCCTATCCTACGAGCAGTACTTC
. | TRBJ1-5 | TRBV29-1 | . | CSVLALPGQPQHF | TGCAGCGTCCTAGCGTTACCGGGACAGCCCCAGCATTTT
. | TRBJ1-5 | TRBV5-5 | . | CASSLRQRAPNQPQHF | TGTGCCAGCAGCTTGAGACAGCGGGCACCCAATCAGCCCCAGCATTTT
few | TRBJ2-2 | TRBV5-1 | TRBD1 | CASSAGGMAGELFF | TGCGCCAGCTCGGCAGGGGGCATGGCCGGGGAGCTGTTTTTT